This TCR beta chain was observed in a study of response to subunit inactivated influenza vaccine. Findings of the study overall: Each seasonal influenza vaccination recruits few new T cells, the authors suggested.

Details on this clonotype: What it recognizes is unknown.

TCRdb re-analysed the RT-PCR reads in MiXCR, keeping a single row per CDR3 protein. Of hundreds of thousands of distinct CDR3 sequences detected, roughly 10% appear once; the ten largest clones hold roughly 10%. Per germline, CDR1 SGHAT and CDR2 FQNNGV. The germline V and J ends were trimmed by 5 bases and 0 bases, with 20 bases remaining between them. CDR3 length: 17 amino acids. The rearrangement joins TRBV11-2 to TRBJ2-7; tentatively, D is TRBD1 (6 bases). This TCR was sampled from a man aged 45-65 years who received an inactivated influenza vaccine. The sequencing here drew on PBMCs from blood, taken on the day of vaccination. For the CDR3, the DNA is TGTGCCAGCAGCGCACCTATGGTGAGGGGGTCCTCCTACGAGCAGTACTTC. Its translation is CASSAPMVRGSSYEQYF.